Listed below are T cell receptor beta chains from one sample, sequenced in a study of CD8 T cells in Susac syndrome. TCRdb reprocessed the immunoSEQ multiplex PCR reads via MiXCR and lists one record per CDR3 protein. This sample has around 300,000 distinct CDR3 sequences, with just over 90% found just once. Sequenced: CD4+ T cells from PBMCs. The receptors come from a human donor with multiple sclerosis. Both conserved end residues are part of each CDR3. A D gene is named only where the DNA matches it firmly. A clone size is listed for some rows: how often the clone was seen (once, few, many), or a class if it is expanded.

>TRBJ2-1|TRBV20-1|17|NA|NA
TGCAGTGCTAGAGATAAAGGAGGGGGACGCTTTTACAATGAGCAGTTCTTC
CSARDKGGGRFYNEQFF
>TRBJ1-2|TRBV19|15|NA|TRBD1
TGTGCCAGTAGTATGTCGCAGGGGGCCTACTATGGCTACACCTTC
CASSMSQGAYYGYTF
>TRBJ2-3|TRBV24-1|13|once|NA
TGTGCCACCAGTGACTCTAGCCCAGCCACTCAGTATTTT
CATSDSSPATQYF
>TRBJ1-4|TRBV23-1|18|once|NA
NA
CASSQSQRPGGLMKNCFF
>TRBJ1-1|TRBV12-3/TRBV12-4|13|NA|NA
TGTGCCAGCAGTTTTAGTCGGCGGGTGAGGGCTTTCTTT
CASSFSRRVRAFF
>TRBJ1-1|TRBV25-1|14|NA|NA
TGTGCCAGCATCAAAGGAGGGGGTCACACTGAAGCTTTCTTT
CASIKGGGHTEAFF
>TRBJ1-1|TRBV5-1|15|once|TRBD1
TGCGCCAGCAGACCGGACAGGGGCATGAACACTGAAGCTTTCTTT
CASRPDRGMNTEAFF
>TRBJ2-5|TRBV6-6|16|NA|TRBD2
TGTGCCAGCAGGAAGGGGGAGGCGGGGGGCCAAGAGACCCAGTACTTC
CASRKGEAGGQETQYF
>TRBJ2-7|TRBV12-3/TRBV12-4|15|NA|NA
TGTGCCAGCAGTTTATCTATGAGAAGCTCCTACGAGCAGTACTTC
CASSLSMRSSYEQYF
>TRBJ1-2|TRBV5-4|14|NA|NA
TGTGCCAGCAGCTTGGAGGGACGGTTTTATGGCTACACCTTC
CASSLEGRFYGYTF
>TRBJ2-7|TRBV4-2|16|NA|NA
TGTGCCAGCAGCCAAGTTCGGAGTAGCGTATCCTACGAGCAGTACTTC
CASSQVRSSVSYEQYF
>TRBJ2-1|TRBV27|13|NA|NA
TGTGCCAGCAGTTCAACCTCCTACAATGAGCAGTTCTTC
CASSSTSYNEQFF
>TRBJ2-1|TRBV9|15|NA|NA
TGTGCCAGCAGCCCCCGCCCCGGTGCAAGGAATGAGCAGTTCTTC
CASSPRPGARNEQFF
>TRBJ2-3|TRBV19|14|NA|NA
TGTGCCAGTAGTGGTGGCGGACACACAGATACGCAGTATTTT
CASSGGGHTDTQYF
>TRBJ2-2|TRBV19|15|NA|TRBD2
TGTGCCAGTAGTATGAGCGGGGGAGACACCGGGGAGCTGTTTTTT
CASSMSGGDTGELFF
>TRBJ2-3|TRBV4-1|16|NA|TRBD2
TGCGCCAGCAGCGCCACCCTAGCGGGAGTGACAGATACGCAGTATTTT
CASSATLAGVTDTQYF
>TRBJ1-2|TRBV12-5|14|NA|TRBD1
TGTGCTAGTGGCTTGAGACAGGGGGCCTATGGCTACACCTTC
CASGLRQGAYGYTF
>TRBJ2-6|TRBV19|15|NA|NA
TGTGCCAGTCGCCGACTGAGCTCTGGGGCCAACGTCCTGACTTTC
CASRRLSSGANVLTF
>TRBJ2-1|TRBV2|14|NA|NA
TGTGCCAGCAGTGACATCCGGGGGTATGGTGAGCAGTTCTTC
CASSDIRGYGEQFF
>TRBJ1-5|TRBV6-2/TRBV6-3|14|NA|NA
TGTGCCAGCAGTTACAATCCCTCCATCAGCCCCCAGCATTTT
CASSYNPSISPQHF